The clone carrying this TCR beta chain was recorded many times. Antigen: not known. TCRdb used MiXCR to reprocess the 5' RACE reads, holding one entry per CDR3 protein. The table has 700,000 to 1,000,000 distinct CDR3 sequences, roughly 12% seen once. The data stem from a study of CD8 T cells in ankylosing spondylitis. CDR3 size: 12 residues. V shed 4 bases and J shed 5 bases, with 11 bases lying between them. Per the germline V gene, CDR1 is SQVTM and CDR2 is ANQGSEA. Study-level points and caveats: Certain motif variants had earlier been reported in reactive arthritis synovial fluid and blood. It appeared that ankylosing spondylitis blood was characterized by a TCR beta motif of eight highly homologous variants.

The receptor was isolated from a male donor with ankylosing spondylitis. The chain recombines TRBV29-1 with TRBJ1-1, with D maybe TRBD1 (5 bases). Sequenced: blood, either unsorted or a sorted T cell fraction (not recorded which). The chain's CDR3 is CSVVGDSTEAFF. Written as DNA, the CDR3 is TGCAGCGTTGTGGGGGACTCAACTGAAGCTTTCTTT.